The following is a T cell receptor beta chain sequence with its context. Around 9.9 ml of fresh peripheral blood supplied the PBMCs. These data originate in a study of T cells in Graves' hyperthyroidism and ophthalmopathy. It was RNA transcripts that yielded the amplified TCR beta CDR3 regions. In the first-round RT-PCR of the TCR CDR3, the HTBI primer set was used. TCRdb used MiXCR to reprocess the multiplex PCR reads, holding one entry per CDR3 protein. The repertoire holds 500,000 to 650,000 distinct CDR3 sequences, with roughly 15% as singletons. The CDR3 sequence is 12 residues long. V was clipped by 0 bases and J by 6 bases, with 7 bases between them. The V gene's germline CDR1 is GTSNPN and CDR2 SVGIG (reference sequence).

This TCR was recovered from a woman aged 45-59 years with Graves' ophthalmopathy. Sequencing was carried out using blood. This chain links TRBV30 with TRBJ2-3; D call uncertain. CDR3 sequence: CAWSVRGDTQYF. The CDR3 DNA reads as TGTGCCTGGAGTGTACGAGGTGATACGCAGTATTTT.